These 14 T cell receptor beta chains originate from one sample sequenced in a study of blood T cell repertoires in COVID-19. Assay: immunoSEQ multiplex PCR; the TCRdb copy retains only in-frame clones and omits some. The sample yields more than 250,000 clones, roughly 88% seen once. Sequencing was performed on peripheral blood. The receptors shown here come from a human donor in a cohort sampled during active COVID-19.

J is TRBJ2-3 and V is TRBV4-1, with 9 bases that match TRBD2. This CDR3 region has 16 residues. Trimming cost V 1 base and J 1 base; bases outside gene matches: 3. Germline lookup yields CDR1 MGHRA and CDR2 YSYEKL. In nucleotides, the CDR3 is TGCGCCAGCAGCCAAGTCCCTAGCGGGGGCACAGATACGCAGTATTTT. This codes for CASSQVPSGGTDTQYF.

This chain joins TRBV6-5 and TRBJ1-4; 9 bases are shared with TRBD1. The CDR3 sequence is 14 residues long. In germline, CDR1 is MNHEY, CDR2 SVGAGI. Trimming at V came to 6 bases and at J to 5 bases, leaving 4 bases not matched to a gene. The CDR3 here is CASSRTGENEKLFF. DNA for the CDR3: TGTGCCAGCAGCCGGACAGGGGAGAATGAAAAACTGTTTTTT.

The chain recombines TRBV11-2 with TRBJ2-7, with 9 bases fitting TRBD2. J gave up 5 bases and V 1 base, and 9 bases lay outside the gene matches. Germline V gene lookup returns CDR1 SGHAT and CDR2 FQNNGV. This CDR3 has 16 residues. CDR3 nucleotide sequence: TGTGCCAGCAGCTTAGTATCGCTAGCGGGATCTGACGAGCAGTACTTC. It encodes CASSLVSLAGSDEQYF.

The rearrangement joins TRBV7-8 to TRBJ1-6; weak D call: TRBD1 (5 bases). Germline V gene sequence: CDR1 SGHVS, CDR2 FQNEAQ. This CDR3 is built from 17 residues. The V and J ends lost 1 base and 3 bases respectively, with 13 bases between them. This CDR3 is CASSLGPPGDYNSPLHF. DNA of the CDR3: TGTGCCAGCAGCTTAGGCCCCCCGGGGGACTATAATTCACCCCTCCACTTT.

The genes are TRBV6-5 and TRBJ1-4; tentative D call: TRBD1 (5 bases). CDR1 is MNHEY and CDR2 is SVGAGI in the germline V gene. V was trimmed by 11 bases and J by 1 base, leaving 8 bases between them. The CDR3 sequence is 12 residues long. This chain's CDR3 is CASGRTNEKLFF. The DNA of the CDR3 is TGTGCCTCAGGGCGAACTAATGAAAAACTGTTTTTT.

The V and J genes are TRBV3-1 (or the pseudogene TRBV3-2) and TRBJ2-7; D gene unclear. The V and J ends lost 4 bases and 1 base respectively, with 5 bases between them. This CDR3 comprises 12 residues. Germline V gene lookup returns CDR1 LGHDT and CDR2 YNNKEL (reference sequence). The CDR3 region is CASSLQSYEQYF. CDR3 in DNA: TGTGCCAGCAGCCTACAGTCCTACGAGCAGTACTTC.

This clone was seen only a few times. This chain links TRBV7-9 with TRBJ1-4; D might be TRBD1 (6 bases). The CDR3 is 12 residues long. The germline gives CDR1 SEHNR, CDR2 FQNEAQ (reference sequence). V was trimmed by 11 bases and J by 6 bases, leaving 13 bases between them. The CDR3 loop is CADGQSDEKLFF. Written as DNA, the CDR3 is TGTGCCGACGGACAGAGCGATGAAAAACTGTTTTTT.

The chain has TRBV7-3 and TRBJ2-7, with 9 positions matching TRBD2. Germline V gene data show CDR1 as SGHTA and CDR2 as FQGTGA. The junction had 5 bases not matched to a gene; V was cut back by 2 bases and J by 3 bases. This CDR3 comprises 15 residues. In DNA, the CDR3 is TGTGCCAGCAGCTTAGCGGGAGGGCAAAACTACGAGCAGTACTTC. Its protein is CASSLAGGQNYEQYF.

The CDR3 bases are TGCGCCAGCAGCCAGGGACACTTGAGCACAGATACGCAGTATTTT. Protein: CASSQGHLSTDTQYF. This sequence joins TRBV4-3 and TRBJ2-3, with a possible D match to TRBD1 (6 bases). Trimming shortened V by 3 bases and J by 0 bases, and 10 bases separated the two germline ends. This CDR3 contains 15 residues. CDR1 and CDR2 from the germline V gene are LGHNA and YSLEER.

The chain has TRBV2 and TRBJ2-7; the match to TRBD2 covers 10 bases. The germline V gene encodes CDR1 SNHLY and CDR2 FYNNEI. Trimming at V came to 5 bases and at J to 0 bases, leaving 4 bases not matched to a gene. CDR3 length: 15 residues. CDR3 sequence: CASSPRTSGSYEQYF. The CDR3 DNA is TGTGCCAGCAGTCCCCGGACTAGCGGCTCCTACGAGCAGTACTTC.

This rearrangement joins TRBV10-3 to TRBJ2-1, with TRBD2 matching 12 bases. The CDR3 is made up of 17 amino acids. Losses at the gene ends were 0 bases for V and 4 bases for J; bases not matched to a gene: 4. The germline V gene encodes CDR1 ENHRY and CDR2 SYGVKD. CDR3 residues: CAISESPSGRDYNEQFF. The CDR3 region has the DNA TGTGCCATCAGTGAGTCCCCTAGCGGGAGGGATTACAATGAGCAGTTCTTC.

The rearrangement links TRBV6-5 to TRBJ2-1; a weak D match, TRBD2 (6 bases). The germline V gene has CDR1 MNHEY and CDR2 SVGAGI. The CDR3 is 14 amino acids. The CDR3 loop reads CSSSREASYNEQFF. The CDR3, as DNA: TGTTCTTCTTCTAGGGAGGCGTCCTACAATGAGCAGTTCTTC.

V is TRBV11-2 and J is TRBJ1-2; 8 bases match TRBD1. CDR3 size: 14 residues. CDR1 and CDR2 (germline): SGHAT, FQNNGV. The J segment lost 2 bases and the V segment lost 3 bases, leaving 2 bases of the junction unmatched. The CDR3 region has the DNA TGTGCCAGCAGCTTCGGACAGGGCAACTATGGCTACACCTTC. Its protein product is CASSFGQGNYGYTF.

The chain is built from TRBV2 and TRBJ2-4; 8 nucleotides agree with TRBD1. Germline-derived CDR1 and CDR2 are SNHLY and FYNNEI. The length of the CDR3 is 22 residues. With 4 bases clipped from V and 1 base from J, the junction kept 24 bases outside the gene matches. The CDR3 DNA is TGTGCCAGCAGTGGGGGACAGGAATTATCTGGGGTCCGAAGTGGCGCCAAAAACATTCAGTACTTC. This sequence encodes CASSGGQELSGVRSGAKNIQYF.